What follows describes a single T cell receptor (beta chain). Likely a read error: the CDR3 ends without its conserved phenylalanine or tryptophan. The DNA is omitted, as the CDR3 cannot be located on it reliably, and the CDR3 follows TCRdb's listing. This entry is derived from a study of T cells in Graves' hyperthyroidism and ophthalmopathy. The CDR3 has 13 residues if both end residues are counted. CDR1 is SGHKS and CDR2 is YYEKEE in the germline V gene (reference sequence). Amplification of TCR beta CDR3 regions was performed using RNA transcripts as template. A first-round RT-PCR of the TCR CDR3 used the HTBI primer set. TCRdb fed the multiplex PCR reads into MiXCR, producing one record per CDR3 protein. Here the sample spans roughly 500,000 distinct CDR3 sequences, 35% to 50% being singletons. Pregnant or lactating patients were excluded, as were those with uncontrolled infection or other autoimmune disease.

The receptor's source is an adult woman with Graves' disease, either hyperthyroidism or ophthalmopathy (not recorded which). The sequenced material came from peripheral blood or thyroid tissue (not recorded which). V usage is TRBV5-5 and J usage is TRBJ2-5; the table names TRBD2, a call not compared with the DNA. The CDR3 here is CASRLTAGHPKGN.